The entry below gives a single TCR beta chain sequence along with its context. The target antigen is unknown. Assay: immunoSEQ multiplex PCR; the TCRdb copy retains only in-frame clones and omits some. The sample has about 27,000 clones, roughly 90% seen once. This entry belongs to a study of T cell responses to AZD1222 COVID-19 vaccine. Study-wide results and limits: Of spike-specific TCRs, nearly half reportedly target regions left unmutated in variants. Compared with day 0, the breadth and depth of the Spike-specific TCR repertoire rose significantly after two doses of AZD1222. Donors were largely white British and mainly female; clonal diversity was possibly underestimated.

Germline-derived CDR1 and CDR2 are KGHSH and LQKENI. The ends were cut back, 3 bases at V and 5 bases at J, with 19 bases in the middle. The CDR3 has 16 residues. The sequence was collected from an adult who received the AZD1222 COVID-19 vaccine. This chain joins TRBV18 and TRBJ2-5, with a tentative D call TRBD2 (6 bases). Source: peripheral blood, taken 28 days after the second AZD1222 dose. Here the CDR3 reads CASSPLGGILGETQYF. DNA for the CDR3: TGTGCCAGCTCACCCCTCGGCGGGATCCTGGGGGAGACCCAGTACTTC.